This T cell receptor (beta chain) derives from a study of cytomegalovirus exposure and HLA in healthy donors. This CDR3 is built from 13 residues. Looked up from germline, CDR1 is WSHSY and CDR2 is SAAADI. The V end lost 6 bases, the J end lost 4 bases, and 12 bases lay between the germline ends. Method: immunoSEQ multiplex PCR; TCRdb's copy keeps in-frame clones and lacks some. The sample shows 140,000 to 150,000 clones, about 94% of them seen only once. The material sequenced was PBMCs. J is TRBJ2-5 and V is TRBV10-2; maybe TRBD1 (6 bases). The receptor's source is a man younger than 35 in good health and CMV-seropositive. The CDR3: CASREGGGETQYF. CDR3 DNA sequence: TGCGCCAGCAGGGAAGGGGGTGGAGAGACCCAGTACTTC.